This is a list of T cell receptor beta chains from one sample in a study of cytomegalovirus exposure and HLA in healthy donors. Profiled with immunoSEQ multiplex PCR; TCRdb holds only in-frame clones, not every one. This table has about 160,000 clones, 70% to 80% appearing once. Material for sequencing was PBMCs. These receptors were obtained from a man in his sixties in good health and CMV-seronegative. Each CDR3 is given with its conserved first and last residue. A D gene is named only where the DNA matches it firmly. Not every row has a clone size; where given, it reads once, few, many or a size class.

j_gene: TRBJ2-7
d_gene: TRBD1
abundance: -
v_gene: TRBV5-1
CDR3aa: CASSQQGHEQYF
CDR3nt: TGCGCCAGCAGCCAACAGGGGCACGAGCAGTACTTC

j_gene: TRBJ2-5
d_gene: -
abundance: -
v_gene: TRBV5-1
CDR3aa: CASSLGGSGSNRWETQYF
CDR3nt: TGCGCCAGCAGCTTAGGAGGGTCGGGGAGTAATAGATGGGAGACCCAGTACTTC

j_gene: TRBJ1-5
d_gene: -
abundance: -
v_gene: TRBV7-9
CDR3aa: CSSSRVGAGDQPQHF
CDR3nt: TGTTCCAGCAGCCGGGTAGGGGCCGGTGATCAGCCCCAGCATTTT

j_gene: TRBJ2-5
d_gene: -
abundance: -
v_gene: TRBV4-1
CDR3aa: CASSQDSEETQYF
CDR3nt: TGCGCCAGCAGCCAAGATAGTGAAGAGACCCAGTACTTC

j_gene: TRBJ1-3
d_gene: -
abundance: -
v_gene: TRBV7-9
CDR3aa: CSSSPTVAGRIGGNTIYF
CDR3nt: TGTTCCAGCAGCCCCACGGTCGCAGGGCGAATAGGGGGAAACACCATATATTTT

j_gene: TRBJ1-1
d_gene: TRBD1
abundance: -
v_gene: TRBV7-9
CDR3aa: CASTSQGIVIGTEAFF
CDR3nt: TGTGCCAGCACCTCACAGGGGATAGTAATCGGGACTGAAGCTTTCTTT

j_gene: TRBJ2-1
d_gene: -
abundance: -
v_gene: TRBV7-3
CDR3aa: CASSLGLGGVQFF
CDR3nt: TGTGCCAGCAGCTTAGGTTTAGGCGGGGTGCAGTTCTTC

j_gene: TRBJ2-2
d_gene: -
abundance: -
v_gene: TRBV4-1
CDR3aa: CASSQEGRANTGELFF
CDR3nt: TGCGCCAGCAGCCAAGAAGGCCGGGCGAACACCGGGGAGCTGTTTTTT

j_gene: TRBJ2-1
d_gene: -
abundance: few
v_gene: TRBV30
CDR3aa: CAWSVRGLSSYNEQFF
CDR3nt: TGTGCCTGGAGTGTCCGGGGTCTCAGCTCCTACAATGAGCAGTTCTTC

j_gene: TRBJ1-5
d_gene: -
abundance: -
v_gene: TRBV23-1
CDR3aa: CASILRGCGGGSNQPQHF
CDR3nt: TGCGCCAGCATTCTGAGAGGGTGCGGGGGTGGAAGCAATCAGCCCCAGCATTTT

j_gene: TRBJ1-2
d_gene: -
abundance: few
v_gene: TRBV5-1
CDR3aa: CASSKADSPFSGYTF
CDR3nt: TGCGCCAGCAGCAAAGCGGACAGTCCTTTCTCTGGCTACACCTTC

j_gene: TRBJ2-5
d_gene: -
abundance: -
v_gene: TRBV15
CDR3aa: CATSRDLEGWETQYF
CDR3nt: TGTGCCACCAGCAGAGATCTTGAGGGCTGGGAGACCCAGTACTTC

j_gene: TRBJ1-2
d_gene: -
abundance: -
v_gene: TRBV18
CDR3aa: CASSPPTGDYGYTF
CDR3nt: TGTGCCAGCTCACCACCGACGGGGGACTATGGCTACACCTTC

j_gene: TRBJ2-5
d_gene: TRBD1
abundance: -
v_gene: TRBV5-1
CDR3aa: CASRDGQGAKQETQYF
CDR3nt: TGCGCCAGCAGGGACGGACAGGGGGCAAAACAAGAGACCCAGTACTTC

j_gene: TRBJ2-3
d_gene: -
abundance: -
v_gene: TRBV5-4
CDR3aa: CASSLKLSTDTQYF
CDR3nt: TGTGCCAGCAGCTTGAAACTGAGCACAGATACGCAGTATTTT

j_gene: TRBJ2-7
d_gene: TRBD1
abundance: -
v_gene: TRBV11-1
CDR3aa: CASSSKDRYHEQYF
CDR3nt: TGTGCCAGCAGCTCCAAGGACAGGTACCACGAGCAGTACTTC

j_gene: TRBJ2-2
d_gene: TRBD2
abundance: -
v_gene: TRBV6-5
CDR3aa: CASSYFGGGNTGELFF
CDR3nt: TGTGCCAGCAGTTACTTCGGGGGGGGGAACACCGGGGAGCTGTTTTTT

j_gene: TRBJ1-1
d_gene: -
abundance: once
v_gene: TRBV6-5
CDR3aa: CASSYVRGEAFF
CDR3nt: TGTGCCAGCAGTTACGTCAGGGGTGAAGCTTTCTTT

j_gene: TRBJ2-5
d_gene: TRBD2
abundance: once
v_gene: TRBV2
CDR3aa: CASSPLTSSEETQYF
CDR3nt: TGTGCCAGCAGCCCACTGACTAGCAGCGAAGAGACCCAGTACTTC

j_gene: TRBJ2-7
d_gene: TRBD1
abundance: -
v_gene: TRBV6-6
CDR3aa: CANSYSRDRGTYEQYF
CDR3nt: TGTGCCAACAGTTACTCAAGGGACAGGGGGACCTACGAGCAGTACTTC

j_gene: TRBJ2-3
d_gene: TRBD2
abundance: -
v_gene: TRBV30
CDR3aa: CASGYSGSFGASTDTQYF
CDR3nt: TGTGCCTCAGGATATAGCGGGAGTTTTGGGGCTAGCACAGATACGCAGTATTTT

j_gene: TRBJ1-1
d_gene: TRBD1
abundance: -
v_gene: TRBV10-1
CDR3aa: CASSGGRGPAEAFF
CDR3nt: TGCGCCAGCAGTGGTGGCAGGGGGCCCGCTGAAGCTTTCTTT

j_gene: TRBJ2-5
d_gene: -
abundance: -
v_gene: TRBV28
CDR3aa: CASMEEETQYF
CDR3nt: TGTGCCAGCATGGAGGAAGAGACCCAGTACTTC

j_gene: TRBJ2-1
d_gene: TRBD1
abundance: -
v_gene: TRBV5-1
CDR3aa: CASSPGDRGRYNEQFF
CDR3nt: TGCGCCAGCAGCCCCGGCGACAGGGGGCGATACAATGAGCAGTTCTTC

j_gene: TRBJ1-6
d_gene: -
abundance: few
v_gene: TRBV30
CDR3aa: CAWSGGGMNSPLHF
CDR3nt: TGTGCCTGGAGTGGGGGAGGGATGAATTCACCCCTCCACTTT

j_gene: TRBJ1-1
d_gene: -
abundance: -
v_gene: TRBV5-1
CDR3aa: CASSLGEGKDTEAFF
CDR3nt: TGCGCCAGCAGCTTGGGCGAGGGAAAGGACACTGAAGCTTTCTTT

j_gene: TRBJ1-2
d_gene: -
abundance: once
v_gene: TRBV4-3
CDR3aa: CASSRDSGNYGYTF
CDR3nt: TGCGCCAGCAGCCGGGACTCGGGAAACTATGGCTACACCTTC

j_gene: TRBJ2-7
d_gene: TRBD2
abundance: -
v_gene: TRBV5-1
CDR3aa: CASSFLAGGKTYEQYF
CDR3nt: TGCGCCAGCAGCTTCCTAGCGGGCGGAAAAACCTACGAGCAGTACTTC

j_gene: TRBJ2-7
d_gene: -
abundance: -
v_gene: TRBV11-2
CDR3aa: CASRLGTLSYEQYF
CDR3nt: TGTGCCAGCAGACTCGGGACACTATCCTACGAGCAGTACTTC

j_gene: TRBJ2-3
d_gene: -
abundance: -
v_gene: TRBV7-8
CDR3aa: CASSNDKTDTQYF
CDR3nt: TGTGCCAGCAGCAACGACAAGACAGATACGCAGTATTTT

j_gene: TRBJ2-3
d_gene: TRBD2
abundance: -
v_gene: TRBV28
CDR3aa: CASSPIAGGKADTQYF
CDR3nt: TGTGCCAGCAGTCCAATAGCGGGGGGCAAGGCAGATACGCAGTATTTT

j_gene: TRBJ1-1
d_gene: TRBD1
abundance: few
v_gene: TRBV9
CDR3aa: CASSVAGTGGRGVNTEAFF
CDR3nt: TGTGCCAGCAGCGTAGCCGGGACAGGGGGCAGGGGGGTGAACACTGAAGCTTTCTTT